Following are 29 T cell receptor beta chains from one sample sequenced in a study of control samples from healthy donors and cancer patients (TCRdb year 2020). Libraries were prepared through the immunoSEQ multiplex PCR assay. The immuneACCESS repertoire file appears here via TCRdb, limited to in-frame rearrangements. These files lack a portion of the clones; in checked studies, under half of the deficit traces to unresolved V genes, and the cause of the others is not known. For this sample there are 90,000 or so clones; around 83% appear just once. The top ten clonotypes cover roughly 1.3% of the sample. The sample taken for sequencing was blood. The receptors here all came from a woman aged 45 to 65 in good health.

This clone was seen just once. The V and J genes are TRBV11-3 and TRBJ1-4, with TRBD1 identical over 8 bases. Trimming cost V 4 bases and J 0 bases; bases outside gene matches: 4. This CDR3 has 16 residues. The V gene's germline CDR1 is SGHNT and CDR2 YENEEA. CDR3 residues: CASSSGQVTTNEKLFF. CDR3 nucleotides: TGTGCCAGCAGCTCGGGACAGGTGACAACTAATGAAAAACTGTTTTTT.

J is TRBJ2-3 and V is TRBV7-2; 9 nucleotides agree with TRBD1. With V trimmed by 5 bases and J by 6 bases, 6 bases remained unmatched. This CDR3 has 14 amino acids. CDR1 is SGHTA, CDR2 FQGNSA, per germline. The CDR3 DNA reads as TGTGCCAGCAGCGGCCGGACAGGGGAGGATACGCAGTATTTT. Translating it yields CASSGRTGEDTQYF.

The chain combines TRBV5-1 with TRBJ2-5; 8 nucleotides match TRBD2. J gave up 3 bases and V 10 bases, and 8 bases lay outside the gene matches. This CDR3 is built from 13 residues. Germline V gene lookup returns CDR1 SGHRS and CDR2 YFSETQ. The CDR3 nucleotides read TGCGCCTCCGGAGCGGGAGATAAAGAGACCCAGTACTTC. Its translation is CASGAGDKETQYF. Complete variable domain (other parts from reference TRBV5-1 and TRBJ2-5): KAGVTQTPRYLIKTRGQQVTLSCSPISGHRSVSWYQQTPGQGLQFLFEYFSETQRNKGNFPGRFSGRQFSNSRSEMNVSTLELGDSALYLCASGAGDKETQYFGPGTRLLVL.

The chain uses TRBV7-3 and TRBJ1-5; weak D call: TRBD1 (6 bases). CDR3 length equals 13 residues. The V gene's germline CDR1 is SGHTA and CDR2 FQGTGA. V was clipped by 2 bases and J by 5 bases, with 7 bases between them. In DNA, the CDR3 is TGTGCCAGCAGCTTAGGGGGCGATCAGCCCCAGCATTTT. This encodes CASSLGGDQPQHF.

This clone was recorded only once. The V gene is TRBV5-1, the J gene TRBJ1-2; 12 nucleotides line up with TRBD1. V dropped 4 bases and J dropped 4; count of bases not matched to a gene: 5. This CDR3 contains 15 residues. The germline V gene has CDR1 SGHRS and CDR2 YFSETQ. CDR3 DNA sequence: TGCGCCAGCAGCCCGGGGACAGGGGGCGGCTATGGCTACACCTTC. Its translation is CASSPGTGGGYGYTF.

The rearrangement links TRBV7-2 to TRBJ2-5; 7 positions match TRBD2. This CDR3 comprises 16 residues. Germline trimming cut 5 bases from V and 2 bases from J; bases unmatched to any gene: 11. Looked up from germline, CDR1 is SGHTA and CDR2 is FQGNSA. The CDR3 loop reads CASSLSGWREQETQYF. As DNA, the CDR3 is TGTGCCAGCAGCCTGAGTGGTTGGCGGGAGCAAGAGACCCAGTACTTC.

The gene calls are TRBV6-5 and TRBJ1-1; D call uncertain. Germline-derived CDR1 and CDR2 are MNHEY and SVGAGI. The CDR3 runs 14 residues. V gave up 6 bases and J gave up 4 bases, with 15 bases separating them. Here the CDR3 reads CASRFPNRFTEAFF. CDR3 nucleotides: TGTGCCAGCAGATTCCCAAATAGGTTCACTGAAGCTTTCTTT.

V is TRBV6-2 or TRBV6-3 and J is TRBJ2-7; 12 bases agree with TRBD2. The J segment lost 5 bases and the V segment lost 5 bases, leaving 13 bases of the junction unmatched. CDR3 size: 17 residues. CDR1 and CDR2 from the germline V gene are MNHEY and SVGEGT. The CDR3 nucleotides are TGTGCCAGCAGTGGCGAACGGACTAGCGGGATGAAAGACGAGCAGTACTTC. Encoded protein: CASSGERTSGMKDEQYF.

The V gene is TRBV4-1, the J gene TRBJ2-1, with TRBD2 matching over 11 bases. This CDR3 is built from 15 residues. Germline V gene data show CDR1 as MGHRA and CDR2 as YSYEKL. V was pared by 1 base and J by 5 bases, with 1 base of the junction left unmatched. The CDR3 nucleotides are TGCGCCAGCAGCCAAGGACTAGCGGGAAACAATGAGCAGTTCTTC. Translating it yields CASSQGLAGNNEQFF.

The rearrangement uses TRBV7-9 and TRBJ2-1; the D is unclear. Germline-derived CDR1 and CDR2 are SEHNR and FQNEAQ (reference sequence). V lost 0 bases, J lost 6 bases, and 12 bases lay in between. The CDR3 is made up of 15 amino acids. The CDR3: CASSLAPGGPNEQFF. Written as DNA, the CDR3 is TGTGCCAGCAGCTTAGCTCCAGGCGGCCCCAATGAGCAGTTCTTC.

This clone was observed once. V is TRBV27 and J is TRBJ1-5; 7 bases are a match to TRBD1. There are 14 residues in the CDR3. J gave up 7 bases and V 5 bases, and 8 bases lay outside the gene matches. Germline CDR1 and CDR2: MNHEY and SMNVEV (reference sequence). As DNA, the CDR3 is TGTGCCAGCAGTCCTTGGGACAGTCCCCAGCCCCAGCATTTT. It codes for CASSPWDSPQPQHF.

J is TRBJ2-3 and V is TRBV3-1 (or the pseudogene TRBV3-2); 10 nucleotides align to TRBD1. Germline loops: CDR1 LGHDT, CDR2 YNNKEL (reference sequence). Trimming at V came to 0 bases and at J to 7 bases, leaving 10 bases not matched to a gene. The CDR3 loop spans 17 amino acids. The CDR3 coding sequence is TGTGCCAGCAGCCAAGAGACCGGACAGGGGGAAAGATATACGCAGTATTTT. Protein: CASSQETGQGERYTQYF.

This clone occurred a few times. Sequence at one end of the junction differs from germline and may be a read error. The chain uses TRBV13 and TRBJ2-2; 7 bases agree with TRBD2. This CDR3 comprises 18 residues. From germline, CDR1 is PRHDT and CDR2 FYEKMQ (reference sequence). The CDR3 loop is CASSLGKLSGSSVRELFF. The CDR3 coding sequence is TGTGCCAGCAGCCTAGGAAAACTTAGCGGGTCGAGCGTCAGGGAGCTGTTTTTT.

V and J are TRBV7-3 and TRBJ2-1; 13 bases fit TRBD2. The junction had 5 bases not matched to a gene; V was cut back by 5 bases and J by 10 bases. CDR3 length: 14 amino acids. Germline loops: CDR1 SGHTA, CDR2 FQGTGA. The CDR3 spells CASSKRTSGGEQFF. Written as DNA, the CDR3 is TGTGCCAGCAGCAAGAGGACTAGCGGGGGAGAGCAGTTCTTC.

In this sample, this clone turned up once. The rearrangement links TRBV7-3 to TRBJ2-6, with TRBD2 as a possible D gene (6 bases). V lost 7 bases to trimming and J lost 2 bases, with 12 bases between them. The CDR3 loop spans 15 amino acids. The germline gives CDR1 SGHTA, CDR2 FQGTGA. In DNA, the CDR3 is TGTGCCAGCACTTCATCGGGGGCTGGGGCCAACGTCCTGACTTTC. The encoded protein is CASTSSGAGANVLTF.

The chain combines TRBV19 with TRBJ2-2; D not resolved. The V end lost 3 bases, the J end lost 3 bases, and 14 bases lay between the germline ends. Germline V gene lookup returns CDR1 LNHDA and CDR2 SQIVND (reference sequence). CDR3 size: 16 residues. The CDR3 is CASSISWQEYTGELFF. CDR3 bases: TGTGCCAGTAGTATCTCGTGGCAGGAGTACACCGGGGAGCTGTTTTTT. The whole variable domain, remainder taken from reference TRBV19 and TRBJ2-2, is DGGITQSPKYLFRKEGQNVTLSCEQNLNHDAMYWYRQDPGQGLRLIYYSQIVNDFQKGDIAEGYSVSREKKESFPLTVTSAQKNPTAFYLCASSISWQEYTGELFFGEGSRLTVL.

This chain connects TRBV3-1 (or the pseudogene TRBV3-2) to TRBJ1-6, with unresolved D. The CDR3 is 13 amino acids. V was shortened by 1 base and J by 10 bases, with 8 bases between the two germline ends. Germline-derived CDR1 and CDR2 are LGHDT and YNNKEL (reference sequence). CDR3 sequence: CASSQVKESPLHF. The CDR3 coding sequence is TGTGCCAGCAGCCAAGTAAAGGAGTCACCCCTCCACTTT.

This rearrangement joins TRBV2 to TRBJ2-5, with a weak D call TRBD2 (6 bases). Between the trimmed V and J ends, which lost 1 base and 4 bases, there was a span of 13 bases. Per germline, CDR1 SNHLY and CDR2 FYNNEI. The CDR3 sequence is 15 residues long. CDR3 region: CASSEVRVGGETQYF. CDR3 DNA: TGTGCCAGCAGTGAAGTGAGGGTCGGGGGAGAGACCCAGTACTTC.

The rearrangement joins TRBV6-2 or TRBV6-3 to TRBJ2-1; the D gene is possibly TRBD2 (5 bases). Trimming removed 2 bases from V and 6 bases from J, with 23 bases in between. This CDR3 has 18 residues. CDR1 and CDR2 from the germline V gene are MNHEY and SVGEGT. The CDR3 sequence: CASSYEGVIITGANEQFF. Here the CDR3 DNA reads TGTGCCAGCAGTTACGAGGGCGTAATAATCACGGGCGCCAATGAGCAGTTCTTC.

The rearrangement links TRBV27 to TRBJ2-1, with D uncertain. V dropped 1 base and J dropped 2 bases, with 9 bases sitting between them. The CDR3 spans 15 residues. The germline gives CDR1 MNHEY, CDR2 SMNVEV (reference sequence). This CDR3 reads CASSLLDRPYNEQFF. Here the CDR3 DNA reads TGTGCCAGCAGTTTATTAGACCGCCCCTACAATGAGCAGTTCTTC.

The V gene is TRBV2, the J gene TRBJ2-1, with D unclear. The CDR3 spans 14 residues. Germline V gene data show CDR1 as SNHLY and CDR2 as FYNNEI. The V end was cut by 6 bases, the J end by 0 bases, with 9 bases between. CDR3 loop: CASRELSSYNEQFF. Written as DNA, the CDR3 is TGTGCCAGCAGAGAATTGAGCTCCTACAATGAGCAGTTCTTC.

The chain couples TRBV6-6 to TRBJ2-2; the D is unclear. The CDR3 loop spans 14 amino acids. The ends were cut back, 2 bases at V and 4 bases at J, with 8 bases in the middle. Germline CDR1 and CDR2: MNHNY and SVGAGI (reference sequence). CDR3 region: CASSYVDTTGELFF. The CDR3 bases are TGTGCCAGCAGTTACGTCGACACCACCGGGGAGCTGTTTTTT.

This chain uses TRBV7-2 with TRBJ2-3, with 13 bases that match TRBD2. Germline V lookup: CDR1 SGHTA, CDR2 FQGNSA. V shed 3 bases and J 2 bases; nucleotides not matched to a gene: 8. The CDR3 runs to 18 residues. CDR3 region: CASSFRLAGGGLTDTQYF. In DNA, the CDR3 is TGTGCCAGCAGCTTCCGACTAGCGGGAGGAGGGCTCACAGATACGCAGTATTTT.

V and J are TRBV19 and TRBJ1-3; TRBD1 agrees at 9 bases. V dropped 6 bases and J dropped 9; count of bases not matched to a gene: 3. From germline, CDR1 is LNHDA and CDR2 SQIVND (reference sequence). CDR3 length: 12 residues. CDR3 in amino acids: CASSGQGITIYF. In DNA, the CDR3 is TGTGCCAGTAGCGGACAGGGGATCACCATATATTTT. The full variable domain, rest sourced from reference TRBV19 and TRBJ1-3, is DGGITQSPKYLFRKEGQNVTLSCEQNLNHDAMYWYRQDPGQGLRLIYYSQIVNDFQKGDIAEGYSVSREKKESFPLTVTSAQKNPTAFYLCASSGQGITIYFGEGSWLTVV.

The rearrangement uses TRBV7-2 and TRBJ1-1; D is possibly TRBD1 (5 bases). Germline V CDR1 and CDR2: SGHTA, FQGNSA. V dropped 5 bases and J dropped 2 bases, with 21 bases sitting between them. The CDR3 loop spans 17 amino acids. DNA for the CDR3: TGTGCCAGCAGCAATCGGGGCGGGGGTGTCGGTAACACTGAAGCTTTCTTT. Translating it yields CASSNRGGGVGNTEAFF.

This clone has only a few counts. This chain uses TRBV7-2 with TRBJ2-5, with 12 bases identical to TRBD2. Germline values: CDR1 SGHTA, CDR2 FQGNSA. J gave up 4 bases and V 4 bases, and 4 bases lay outside the gene matches. This CDR3 contains 15 residues. CDR3 DNA sequence: TGTGCCAGCAGCTCTAGCGGGAGGGCAGGAGAGACCCAGTACTTC. Its translation: CASSSSGRAGETQYF.

Concerning this clone: This clone may be a read error of a much larger clone one base away. The CDR3 loop is CASNLGQGPAGELFF. The CDR3 DNA follows: TGTGCCAGCAACTTGGGACAGGGGCCCGCCGGGGAGCTGTTTTTT. The chain joins TRBV7-9 to TRBJ2-2, with 10 bases aligning to TRBD1. This CDR3 comprises 15 residues. Germline V CDR1 and CDR2: SEHNR, FQNEAQ (reference sequence). The V segment lost 7 bases and the J segment 6 bases; nucleotides outside the gene matches: 8.

The chain is built from TRBV5-6 and TRBJ2-7, with a weak D call TRBD1 (5 bases). Germline assignment: CDR1 SGHDT and CDR2 YYEEEE. Between the trimmed V and J ends, which lost 0 bases and 5 bases, there was a span of 15 bases. The CDR3 is 15 amino acids. The CDR3 reads CASSLGIRVRNEQYF. In DNA form, the CDR3 reads TGTGCCAGCAGCTTGGGGATCAGGGTGAGGAACGAGCAGTACTTC.

For this clone: A read error may produce the germline difference seen at one junction end. V usage is TRBV19 and J usage is TRBJ2-4; no firm D call. Per germline, CDR1 LNHDA and CDR2 SQIVND (reference sequence). The CDR3 sequence is 11 residues long. The chain's CDR3 is CASSLLNFQYF. The CDR3 DNA follows: TGTGCCAGTAGCCTATTAAACTTTCAGTACTTC.